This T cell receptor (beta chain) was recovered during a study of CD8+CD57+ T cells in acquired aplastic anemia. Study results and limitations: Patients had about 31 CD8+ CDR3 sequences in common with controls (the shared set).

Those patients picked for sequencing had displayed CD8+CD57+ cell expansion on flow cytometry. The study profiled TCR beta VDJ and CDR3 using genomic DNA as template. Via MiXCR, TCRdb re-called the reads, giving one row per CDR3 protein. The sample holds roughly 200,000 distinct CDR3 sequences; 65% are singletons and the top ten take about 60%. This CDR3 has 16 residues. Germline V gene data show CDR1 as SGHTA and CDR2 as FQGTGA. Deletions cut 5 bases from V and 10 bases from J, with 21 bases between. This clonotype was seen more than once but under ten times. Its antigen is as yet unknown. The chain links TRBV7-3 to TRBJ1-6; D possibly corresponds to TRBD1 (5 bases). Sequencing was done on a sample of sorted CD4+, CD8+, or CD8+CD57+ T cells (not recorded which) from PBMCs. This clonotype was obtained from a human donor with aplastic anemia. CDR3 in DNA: TGTGCCAGCAGCGAGGGGACTCTTGGGCGTAACTCACCCCTCCACTTT. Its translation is CASSEGTLGRNSPLHF.